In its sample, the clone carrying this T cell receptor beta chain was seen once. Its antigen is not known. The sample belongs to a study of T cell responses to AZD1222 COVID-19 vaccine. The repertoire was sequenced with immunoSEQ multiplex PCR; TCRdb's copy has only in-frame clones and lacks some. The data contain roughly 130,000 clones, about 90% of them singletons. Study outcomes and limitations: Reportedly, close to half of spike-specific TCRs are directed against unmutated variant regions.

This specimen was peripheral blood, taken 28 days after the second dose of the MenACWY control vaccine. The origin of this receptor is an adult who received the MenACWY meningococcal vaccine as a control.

Written as DNA, the CDR3 is TGTGCCAGCCGGGAGGGACCGAACACCGGGGAGCTGTTTTTT. Amino acid sequence: CASREGPNTGELFF. The rearrangement links TRBV6-5 to TRBJ2-2; 8 nucleotides agree with TRBD2. Germline V gene lookup returns CDR1 MNHEY and CDR2 SVGAGI. V gave up 8 bases and J gave up 0 bases; unmatched junction bases: 2. There are 14 residues in the CDR3.